These 4 T cell receptor beta chains were all obtained from the same sample, sequenced in a study of T cell responses to AZD1222 COVID-19 vaccine. Repertoires were generated with immunoSEQ multiplex PCR, while TCRdb's copy carries only in-frame clones and drops some. This sample carries nearly 90,000 clones, almost 90% of them seen once, and the ten largest clones take about 9.4%. The sequencing here drew on peripheral blood, taken on day 0 of MenACWY control vaccination. These receptors were obtained from an adult in good health.

The rearrangement links TRBV3-1 (or the pseudogene TRBV3-2) to TRBJ2-5, with D perhaps TRBD1 (5 bases). The ends were cut back, 0 bases at V and 8 bases at J, with 10 bases in the middle. Looked up from germline, CDR1 is LGHDT and CDR2 is YNNKEL (reference sequence). The CDR3 totals 13 residues. CDR3 amino acids: CASSQDQGFTQYF. The CDR3 coding sequence is TGTGCCAGCAGCCAAGATCAGGGTTTTACCCAGTACTTC.

The chain recombines TRBV7-2 with TRBJ1-1; TRBD1 agrees at 11 bases. V lost 5 bases to trimming and J lost 6 bases; unmatched junction nucleotides: 8. This CDR3 spans 15 amino acids. Germline CDR1 reads SGHTA; CDR2 reads FQGNSA. The CDR3 protein is CASSRNGGQGAEAFF. The CDR3 bases are TGTGCCAGCAGCCGTAATGGGGGACAGGGGGCTGAAGCTTTCTTT.

V gene TRBV18 combines with J gene TRBJ2-3; 7 positions match TRBD1. The V gene's germline CDR1 is KGHSH and CDR2 LQKENI. Trimming removed 4 bases from V and 4 bases from J; junction bases left unmatched: 8. CDR3 length: 15 amino acids. The CDR3, as DNA: TGTGCCAGCTCACGCAACAGGGGAAATTCAGATACGCAGTATTTT. This translates into CASSRNRGNSDTQYF.

The chain employs TRBV2 and TRBJ1-1, with D possibly TRBD1 on 5 matching bases. The germline V and J ends were trimmed by 4 bases and 4 bases, with 10 bases remaining between them. The CDR3 contains 13 residues. Germline V gives CDR1 SNHLY, CDR2 FYNNEI. CDR3 loop: CASSVGVGTEAFF. The CDR3 nucleotides read TGTGCCAGCAGTGTAGGGGTCGGCACTGAAGCTTTCTTT.